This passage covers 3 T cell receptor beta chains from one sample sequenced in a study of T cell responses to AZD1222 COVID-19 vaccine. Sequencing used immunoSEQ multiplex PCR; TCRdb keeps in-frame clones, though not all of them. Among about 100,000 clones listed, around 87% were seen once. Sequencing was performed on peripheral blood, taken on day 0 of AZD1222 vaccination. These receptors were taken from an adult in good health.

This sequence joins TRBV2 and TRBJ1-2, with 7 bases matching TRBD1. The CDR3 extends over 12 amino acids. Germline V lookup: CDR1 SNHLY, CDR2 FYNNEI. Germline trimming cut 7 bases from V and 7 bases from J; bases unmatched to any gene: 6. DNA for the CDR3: TGTGCCAGCATCGGGACAGCCTCTGGCTACACCTTC. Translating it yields CASIGTASGYTF.

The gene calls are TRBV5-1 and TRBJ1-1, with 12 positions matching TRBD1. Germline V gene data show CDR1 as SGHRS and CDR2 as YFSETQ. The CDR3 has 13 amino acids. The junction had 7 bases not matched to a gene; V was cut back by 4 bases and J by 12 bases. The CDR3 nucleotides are TGCGCCAGCAGCGTCGGGACAGGGGGCAGAACTTTCTTT. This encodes CASSVGTGGRTFF. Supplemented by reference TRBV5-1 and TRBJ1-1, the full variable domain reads KAGVTQTPRYLIKTRGQQVTLSCSPISGHRSVSWYQQTPGQGLQFLFEYFSETQRNKGNFPGRFSGRQFSNSRSEMNVSTLELGDSALYLCASSVGTGGRTFFGQGTRLTVV.

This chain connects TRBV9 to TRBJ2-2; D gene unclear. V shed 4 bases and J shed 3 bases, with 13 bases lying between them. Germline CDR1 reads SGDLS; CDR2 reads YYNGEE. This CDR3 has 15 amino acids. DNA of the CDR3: TGTGCCAGCAGCACGAGCCATCGGGACACCGGGGAGCTGTTTTTT. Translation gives CASSTSHRDTGELFF.